Below are 9 T cell receptor beta chains sequenced from a single sample in a study of beta chain features in type 1 diabetes. Every isolated RNA sample was fully reverse transcribed, so sequencing captured expressed TCRB transcripts. The data were produced by immunoSEQ multiplex PCR, yet TCRdb's version contains in-frame clones alone and is incomplete. Of 250,000 to 350,000 clones listed, over 14% are singletons. Their antigens remain unidentified. Study-wide points: Moderate but significant shortening of TCRB CDR3s was recorded in all four CD4+ subsets from Type 1 diabetes patients.

The sample consisted of naive CD4+ T cells from blood. These receptor sequences come from a young man with type 1 diabetes.

This clone was seen more than once but under ten times. Within the sample, other DNA sequences also encode this same CDR3. V gene TRBV18 combines with J gene TRBJ1-1; a possible D gene is TRBD1 (5 bases). V lost 3 bases, J lost 4 bases, and 9 bases lay in between. Germline V gives CDR1 KGHSH, CDR2 LQKENI. CDR3 length: 13 residues. As DNA, the CDR3 is TGTGCCAGCTCACCGGCAGGGTCCACTGAAGCTTTCTTT. Amino acids: CASSPAGSTEAFF.

The genes are TRBV15 and TRBJ1-2; TRBD1 aligns across 7 bases. Looked up from germline, CDR1 is LNHNV and CDR2 is YYDKDF (reference sequence). CDR3 size: 15 residues. J was trimmed by 8 bases and V by 1 base; bases with no gene match: 10. The CDR3 DNA follows: TGTGCCACCAGCAGAGTCAGACAGGGAGGAGGAGGCTACACCTTC. This gives the protein CATSRVRQGGGGYTF.

This clone showed up just a few times. This CDR3 is CASGTVQETQYF. CDR3 in DNA: TGTGCCAGCGGGACAGTACAAGAGACCCAGTACTTC. The chain combines TRBV19 with TRBJ2-5, with TRBD1 identical over 7 bases. Germline V gene sequence: CDR1 LNHDA, CDR2 SQIVND (reference sequence). The length of the CDR3 is 12 residues. The trim removed 9 bases at V and 2 bases at J, leaving 3 bases unmatched.

This clone occurred a few times. The chain uses TRBV4-1 and TRBJ2-5, with 8 nucleotides matching TRBD2. The trim removed 1 base at V and 5 bases at J, leaving 6 bases unmatched. The V gene's germline CDR1 is MGHRA and CDR2 YSYEKL. This CDR3 spans 15 amino acids. The CDR3 here is CASSQVGSGGETQYF. The CDR3 nucleotides read TGCGCCAGCAGCCAAGTGGGCTCGGGAGGGGAGACCCAGTACTTC.

V is TRBV2 and J is TRBJ2-5; 7 nucleotides line up with TRBD1. The trim removed 1 base at V and 8 bases at J, leaving 7 bases unmatched. The CDR3 is made up of 14 amino acids. Germline V CDR1 and CDR2: SNHLY, FYNNEI. The chain's CDR3 is CASSEGTGTRTQYF. The CDR3 DNA reads as TGTGCCAGCAGTGAAGGGACAGGCACACGAACCCAGTACTTC.

This clone has just a few counts. This rearrangement joins TRBV2 to TRBJ2-1; 12 bases fit TRBD2. The CDR3 spans 19 residues. V dropped 4 bases and J dropped 0; count of bases not matched to a gene: 10. CDR1 and CDR2 (germline): SNHLY, FYNNEI. The CDR3 loop is CASSVPGLAGQSSYNEQFF. In DNA, the CDR3 is TGTGCCAGCAGTGTCCCAGGACTAGCGGGGCAGAGCTCCTACAATGAGCAGTTCTTC.

V and J are TRBV9 and TRBJ2-2; 9 bases are shared with TRBD1. J lost 6 bases, V lost 2 bases, and 5 bases had no gene match. CDR3 length: 15 residues. Germline lookup yields CDR1 SGDLS and CDR2 YYNGEE. CDR3 nucleotides: TGTGCCAGCAGCGTCGGACAGGGGCGCTCCGGGGAGCTGTTTTTT. Amino acid sequence: CASSVGQGRSGELFF.

The chain uses TRBV10-2 and TRBJ2-1, with D unclear. The V gene's germline CDR1 is WSHSY and CDR2 SAAADI. Trimming cost V 6 bases and J 7 bases, with 19 bases left between them. This CDR3 comprises 15 residues. The CDR3 reads CASSAWIPGRNEQFF. Written as DNA, the CDR3 is TGCGCCAGCAGCGCATGGATCCCGGGTCGGAATGAGCAGTTCTTC.

The chain joins TRBV7-2 to TRBJ2-7; the D is unclear. The V end lost 2 bases, the J end lost 4 bases, and 9 bases lay between the germline ends. Germline V gene sequence: CDR1 SGHTA, CDR2 FQGNSA. The CDR3 is 13 amino acids. The chain's CDR3 is CASSLNTPYEQYF. CDR3 coding DNA: TGTGCCAGCAGCTTAAACACCCCTTACGAGCAGTACTTC.